What follows are 7 T cell receptor beta chains derived from one specimen sequenced in a study of blood T cells in healthy people across ages. It was with a sample-barcoded 5' primer and a J-beta primer mix that a second PCR of about 6 to 12 cycles was run. MiXCR, run by TCRdb on the 5' RACE reads, gives a single entry per CDR3 protein. The data contain around 780,000 distinct CDR3 sequences, approximately 60% of them singletons. The sample taken for sequencing was blood. The receptor source for this set is a man in his forties in good health.

This clonotype was detected a few times. The chain joins TRBV9 to TRBJ2-3; D may match TRBD1 or TRBD2 (6 bases each). This CDR3 is 15 amino acids long. Trimming pared 3 bases from V and 4 bases from J, leaving 15 bases between. Germline lookup yields CDR1 SGDLS and CDR2 YYNGEE. The CDR3: CASSGRTRGADTQYF. In nucleotides, the CDR3 is TGTGCCAGCAGCGGACGGACAAGGGGGGCAGATACGCAGTATTTT.

A remark on this clonotype: Compared with germline, one end of the junction differs, possibly owing to a read error. This sequence joins TRBV6-1 and TRBJ2-5; 7 bases are shared with TRBD2. The DNA end is a closer match to TRBJ2-7, so the J assignment may be wrong. The germline V gene encodes CDR1 MNHNS and CDR2 SASEGT. There are 13 residues in the CDR3. The CDR3 DNA follows: TGTGCCAGCAGGGAAGCGGGAAGCTACGAGCAGTACTTC. It is translated as CASREAGSYEQYF.

The rearrangement joins TRBV4-3 to TRBJ2-7; D possibly corresponds to TRBD2 (6 bases). The CDR3 sequence is 16 residues long. The germline V gene has CDR1 LGHNA and CDR2 YSLEER. V was pared by 0 bases and J by 7 bases, with 19 bases between. Here the CDR3 DNA reads TGCGCCAGCAGCCAAGATTCCCTGGAGGGAACGGGGGAGCAGTACTTC. Its translation: CASSQDSLEGTGEQYF.

The chain uses TRBV15 and TRBJ2-5; 8 bases agree with TRBD2. Germline V gene data show CDR1 as LNHNV and CDR2 as YYDKDF (reference sequence). This CDR3 has 17 residues. Trimming at V came to 5 bases and at J to 1 base, leaving 12 bases not matched to a gene. For the CDR3, the DNA is TGTGCCACCAGCCCGGGTGGACTAGCTTCTACCCAAGAGACCCAGTACTTC. Translating gives CATSPGGLASTQETQYF.

The CDR3 DNA reads TGTGCCAGCAGTTTTAGCGGGGGGGCTGGCAATGAGCAGTTCTTC. Its translation is CASSFSGGAGNEQFF. The rearrangement uses TRBV27 and TRBJ2-1, with 11 positions matching TRBD2. The CDR3 consists of 15 residues. V dropped 3 bases and J dropped 6; count of bases not matched to a gene: 4. Germline V CDR1 and CDR2: MNHEY, SMNVEV (reference sequence).

This sequence joins TRBV14 and TRBJ2-3, with 9 bases that match TRBD1. Trimming took 4 bases from V and 4 from J; bases not matched to a gene: 15. The CDR3 length is 18 residues. Per germline, CDR1 SGHDN and CDR2 FVKESK. The CDR3 protein is CASSPRFAGQGFSDTQYF. The CDR3 DNA reads as TGTGCCAGCAGCCCTCGGTTTGCCGGACAGGGGTTCTCAGATACGCAGTATTTT.

This clonotype was seen only a few times. The chain joins TRBV12-3 or TRBV12-4 to TRBJ2-5, with a tentative D call TRBD2 (5 bases). This CDR3 is 14 amino acids long. Trimming stripped 5 bases from V and 1 base from J, with 11 bases between. As DNA, the CDR3 is TGTGCCAGCAGTATCGAGGGAGTCCAAGAGACCCAGTACTTC. It codes for CASSIEGVQETQYF.